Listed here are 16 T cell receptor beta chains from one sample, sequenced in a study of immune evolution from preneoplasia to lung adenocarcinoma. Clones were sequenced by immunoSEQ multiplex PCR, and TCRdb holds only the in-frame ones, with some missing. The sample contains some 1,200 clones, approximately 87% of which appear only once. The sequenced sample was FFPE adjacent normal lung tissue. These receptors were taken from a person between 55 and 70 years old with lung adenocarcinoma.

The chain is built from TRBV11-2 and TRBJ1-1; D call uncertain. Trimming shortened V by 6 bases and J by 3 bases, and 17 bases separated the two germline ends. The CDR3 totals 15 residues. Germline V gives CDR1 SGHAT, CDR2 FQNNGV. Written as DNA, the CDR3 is TGTGCCAGCAGACCAAGAAGAGGGCTTGACACTGAAGCTTTCTTT. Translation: CASRPRRGLDTEAFF.

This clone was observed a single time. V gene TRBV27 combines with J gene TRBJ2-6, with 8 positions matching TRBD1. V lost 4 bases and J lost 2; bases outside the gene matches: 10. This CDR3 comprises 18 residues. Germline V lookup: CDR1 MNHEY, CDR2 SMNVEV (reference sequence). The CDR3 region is CASSSPRGGQAGANVLTF. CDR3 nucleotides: TGTGCCAGCAGTTCCCCCCGAGGGGGACAGGCTGGGGCCAACGTCCTGACTTTC. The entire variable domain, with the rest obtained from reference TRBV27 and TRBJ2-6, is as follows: EAQVTQNPRYLITVTGKKLTVTCSQNMNHEYMSWYRQDPGLGLRQIYYSMNVEVTDKGDVPEGYKVSRKEKRNFPLILESPSPNQTSLYFCASSSPRGGQAGANVLTFGAGSRLTVL.

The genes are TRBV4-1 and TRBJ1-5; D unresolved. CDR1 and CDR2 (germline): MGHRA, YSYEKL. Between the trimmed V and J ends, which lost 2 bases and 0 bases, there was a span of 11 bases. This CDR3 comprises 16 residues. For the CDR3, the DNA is TGCGCCAGCAGCCAACGTGACGGTTATAGCAATCAGCCCCAGCATTTT. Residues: CASSQRDGYSNQPQHF.

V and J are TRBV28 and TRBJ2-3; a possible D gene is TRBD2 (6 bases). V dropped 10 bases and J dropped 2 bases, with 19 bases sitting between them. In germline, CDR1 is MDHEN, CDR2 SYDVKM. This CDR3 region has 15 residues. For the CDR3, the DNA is TGTGCCACTGTTAGGATAGCGGAGTCCACAGATACGCAGTATTTT. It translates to CATVRIAESTDTQYF.

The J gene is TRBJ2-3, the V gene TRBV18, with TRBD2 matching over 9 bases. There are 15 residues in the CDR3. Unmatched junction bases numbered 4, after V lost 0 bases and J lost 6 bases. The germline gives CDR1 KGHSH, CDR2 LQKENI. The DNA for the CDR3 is TGTGCCAGCTCACCACCGAGCGGGAGGTGGGATACGCAGTATTTT. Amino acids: CASSPPSGRWDTQYF.

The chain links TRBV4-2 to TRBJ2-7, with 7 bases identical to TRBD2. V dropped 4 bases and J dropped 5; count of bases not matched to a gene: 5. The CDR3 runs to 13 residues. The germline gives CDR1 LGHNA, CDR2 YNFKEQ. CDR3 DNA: TGTGCCAGCAGCCGCGGGGAGGGAGACGAGCAGTACTTC. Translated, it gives CASSRGEGDEQYF.

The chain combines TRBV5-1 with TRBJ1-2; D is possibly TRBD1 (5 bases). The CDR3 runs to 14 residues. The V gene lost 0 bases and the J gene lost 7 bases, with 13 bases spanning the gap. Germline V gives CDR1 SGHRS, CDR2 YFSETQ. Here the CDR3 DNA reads TGCGCCAGCAGCTTGGAAGGGGAAATGGGTGGCTACACCTTC. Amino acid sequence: CASSLEGEMGGYTF.

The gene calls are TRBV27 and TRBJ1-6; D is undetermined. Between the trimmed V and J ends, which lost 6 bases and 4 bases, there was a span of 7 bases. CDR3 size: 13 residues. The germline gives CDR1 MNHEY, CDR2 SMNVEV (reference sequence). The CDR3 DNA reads TGTGCCAGCAGGACACATTATAATTCACCCCTCCACTTT. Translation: CASRTHYNSPLHF.

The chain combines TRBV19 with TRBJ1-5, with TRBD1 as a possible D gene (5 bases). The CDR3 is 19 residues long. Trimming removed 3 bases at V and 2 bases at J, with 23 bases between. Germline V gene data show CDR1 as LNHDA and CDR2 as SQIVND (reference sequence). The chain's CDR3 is CASSMTHPGAGSGNQPQHF. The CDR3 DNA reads TGTGCCAGTAGTATGACTCACCCTGGTGCAGGGTCGGGCAATCAGCCCCAGCATTTT.

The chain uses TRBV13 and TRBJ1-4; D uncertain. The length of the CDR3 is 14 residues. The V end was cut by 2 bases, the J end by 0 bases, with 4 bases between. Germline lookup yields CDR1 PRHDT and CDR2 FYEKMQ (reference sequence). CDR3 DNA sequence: TGTGCCAGCAGCTTAAGGACAACTAATGAAAAACTGTTTTTT. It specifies CASSLRTTNEKLFF.

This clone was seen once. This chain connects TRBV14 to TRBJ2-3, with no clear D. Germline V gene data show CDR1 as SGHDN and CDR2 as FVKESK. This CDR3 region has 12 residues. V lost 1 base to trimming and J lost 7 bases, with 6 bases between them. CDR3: CASSQAGHTQYF. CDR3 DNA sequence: TGTGCCAGCAGCCAAGCGGGCCATACGCAGTATTTT.

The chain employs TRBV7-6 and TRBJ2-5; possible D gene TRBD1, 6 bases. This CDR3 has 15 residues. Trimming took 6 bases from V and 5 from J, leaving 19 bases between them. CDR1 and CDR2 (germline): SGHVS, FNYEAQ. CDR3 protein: CASSPSHRVGETQYF. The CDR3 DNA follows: TGTGCCAGCAGTCCTAGTCACAGGGTCGGGGAGACCCAGTACTTC. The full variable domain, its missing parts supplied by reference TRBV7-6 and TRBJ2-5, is GAGVSQSPRYKVTKRGQDVALRCDPISGHVSLYWYRQALGQGPEFLTYFNYEAQQDKSGLPNDRFSAERPEGSISTLTIQRTEQRDSAMYRCASSPSHRVGETQYFGPGTRLLVL.

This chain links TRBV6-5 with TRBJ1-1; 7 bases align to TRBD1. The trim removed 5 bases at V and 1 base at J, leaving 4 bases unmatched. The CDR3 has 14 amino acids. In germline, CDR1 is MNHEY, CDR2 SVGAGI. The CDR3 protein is CASSQRTGNTEAFF. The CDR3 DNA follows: TGTGCCAGCAGTCAGAGGACAGGGAACACTGAAGCTTTCTTT.

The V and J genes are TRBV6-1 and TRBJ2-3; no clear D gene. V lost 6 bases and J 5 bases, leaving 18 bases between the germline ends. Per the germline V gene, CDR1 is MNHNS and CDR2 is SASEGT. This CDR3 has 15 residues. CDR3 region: CASSTDRLNLDTQYF. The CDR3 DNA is TGTGCCAGCAGCACGGACCGTCTTAACCTAGATACGCAGTATTTT.

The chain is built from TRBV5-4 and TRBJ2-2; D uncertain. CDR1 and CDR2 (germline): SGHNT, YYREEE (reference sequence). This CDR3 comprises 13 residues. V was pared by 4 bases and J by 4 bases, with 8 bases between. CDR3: CASSVVSTGELFF. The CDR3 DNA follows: TGTGCCAGCAGCGTTGTTAGCACCGGGGAGCTGTTTTTT.

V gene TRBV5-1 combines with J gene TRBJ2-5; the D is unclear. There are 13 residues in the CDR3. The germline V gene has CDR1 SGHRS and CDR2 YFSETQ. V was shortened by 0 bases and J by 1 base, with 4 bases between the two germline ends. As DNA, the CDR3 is TGCGCCAGCAGCTTGGACGGCCAAGAGACCCAGTACTTC. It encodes CASSLDGQETQYF.